One sample yielded the 24 T cell receptor beta chains listed below, sequenced in a study of T cell responses to AZD1222 COVID-19 vaccine. TCRdb's table, derived via immunoSEQ multiplex PCR, lists solely in-frame clones and lacks some. Of around 100,000 clones in the sample, 91% are singletons; the top ten hold roughly 44%. The source was peripheral blood, collected on day 0 of AZD1222 vaccination. The receptor set was obtained from an adult in good health.

This clone was seen a few times. The chain uses TRBV19 and TRBJ2-3; unclear D gene. The V end was cut by 5 bases, the J end by 7 bases, with 13 bases between. CDR1 is LNHDA and CDR2 is SQIVND in the germline V gene (reference sequence). The CDR3 spans 13 residues. CDR3 sequence: CASSADSTNTQYF. The CDR3 DNA sequence: TGTGCCAGTAGTGCCGACTCGACAAATACGCAGTATTTT.

The chain links TRBV28 to TRBJ2-6, with 8 positions matching TRBD1. The CDR3 has 18 amino acids. V shed 2 bases and J 0 bases; nucleotides not matched to a gene: 6. Per the germline V gene, CDR1 is MDHEN and CDR2 is SYDVKM. CDR3 residues: CASSLRGQAGSGANVLTF. Here the CDR3 DNA reads TGTGCCAGCAGTTTACGGGGACAGGCCGGCTCTGGGGCCAACGTCCTGACTTTC.

This chain joins TRBV25-1 and TRBJ2-2; possible D gene TRBD2, 5 bases. The CDR3 has 13 amino acids. The germline V and J ends were trimmed by 8 bases and 6 bases, with 13 bases remaining between them. Germline-derived CDR1 and CDR2 are MGHDK and SYGVNS. CDR3: CASRLLVSGELFF. DNA for the CDR3: TGTGCCAGCCGATTACTAGTATCCGGGGAGCTGTTTTTT.

The chain carries TRBV28 and TRBJ1-1, with D tentatively TRBD1 (6 bases). This CDR3 spans 11 amino acids. Germline loops: CDR1 MDHEN, CDR2 SYDVKM. V lost 4 bases to trimming and J lost 9 bases, with 9 bases between them. The CDR3 coding sequence is TGTGCCAGCAGTTCCACAGGGAAAGCTTTCTTT. Its protein product is CASSSTGKAFF.

The V call is TRBV5-1, the J call TRBJ2-2; D remains ambiguous. CDR3 size: 14 residues. Trimming pared 5 bases from V and 4 bases from J, leaving 12 bases between. CDR1 is SGHRS and CDR2 is YFSETQ in the germline V gene. For the CDR3, the DNA is TGCGCCAGCAGGAAGGAGTACAGCACCGGGGAGCTGTTTTTT. Encoded protein: CASRKEYSTGELFF.

The rearrangement links TRBV10-3 to TRBJ2-1; 13 nucleotides line up with TRBD2. Germline V gene lookup returns CDR1 ENHRY and CDR2 SYGVKD. The CDR3 runs to 16 residues. Trimming at V came to 2 bases and at J to 6 bases, leaving 4 bases not matched to a gene. This CDR3 reads CAISETSGRVGNEQFF. For the CDR3, the DNA is TGTGCCATCAGTGAGACTAGCGGGAGGGTGGGCAATGAGCAGTTCTTC.

This chain connects TRBV7-2 to TRBJ1-5, with TRBD1 identical over 7 bases. Germline CDR1 reads SGHTA; CDR2 reads FQGNSA. J gave up 2 bases and V 0 bases, and 1 base lay outside the gene matches. The CDR3 runs 15 residues. The CDR3 nucleotides are TGTGCCAGCAGCTTAGCAGGGGGCGGCAATCAGCCCCAGCATTTT. Its protein product is CASSLAGGGNQPQHF.

The chain links TRBV13 to TRBJ2-5; D gene ambiguous. Trimming left V 5 bases short and J 3 bases short, with 10 bases between. The V gene's germline CDR1 is PRHDT and CDR2 FYEKMQ (reference sequence). The CDR3 totals 13 residues. CDR3 protein: CASSPRPKETQYF. The CDR3 nucleotides read TGTGCCAGCAGCCCCAGACCTAAAGAGACCCAGTACTTC.

The chain is built from TRBV5-4 and TRBJ2-3; the D is unclear. The CDR3 totals 12 residues. V was cut by 2 bases and J by 0 bases, with 1 base left in between. Germline V gives CDR1 SGHNT, CDR2 YYREEE (reference sequence). Here the CDR3 DNA reads TGTGCCAGCAGCTTTAGCACAGATACGCAGTATTTT. This codes for CASSFSTDTQYF.

The chain links TRBV28 to TRBJ1-2; possible D gene TRBD1, 5 bases. There are 15 residues in the CDR3. The germline V gene has CDR1 MDHEN and CDR2 SYDVKM. V dropped 5 bases and J dropped 4 bases, with 17 bases sitting between them. DNA of the CDR3: TGTGCCAGCAGTGCGGGACTCGGTGGGGCCTATGGCTACACCTTC. Its protein product is CASSAGLGGAYGYTF.

The CDR3 loop reads CASTNSVNTEAFF. The CDR3 DNA is TGTGCCAGCACTAACAGTGTGAACACTGAAGCTTTCTTT. The chain couples TRBV7-9 to TRBJ1-1, with no clear D. The ends were cut back, 7 bases at V and 0 bases at J, with 9 bases in the middle. This CDR3 region has 13 residues. Per germline, CDR1 SEHNR and CDR2 FQNEAQ (reference sequence).

About this clone itself: In the same sample, other DNA sequences code for this CDR3. V is TRBV7-9 and J is TRBJ1-1; tentatively, D is TRBD1 (5 bases). Germline V lookup: CDR1 SEHNR, CDR2 FQNEAQ (reference sequence). The ends were cut back, 5 bases at V and 1 base at J, with 8 bases in the middle. The CDR3 is 13 residues long. CDR3 in DNA: TGTGCCAGCAGCCTTCAGGGGAACACTGAAGCTTTCTTT. Translation gives CASSLQGNTEAFF.

The CDR3 nucleotides are TGTGCCAGCAGCTTAGCGGGATTGTCCACCGGGGAGCTGTTTTTT. It specifies CASSLAGLSTGELFF. This rearrangement joins TRBV14 to TRBJ2-2; 8 bases map to TRBD2. Trimming at V came to 5 bases and at J to 4 bases, leaving 6 bases not matched to a gene. The CDR3 covers 15 residues. Germline V gene lookup returns CDR1 SGHDN and CDR2 FVKESK. Full variable domain (remainder filled in from reference TRBV14 and TRBJ2-2): EAGVTQFPSHSVIEKGQTVTLRCDPISGHDNLYWYRRVMGKEIKFLLHFVKESKQDESGMPNNRFLAERTGGTYSTLKVQPAELEDSGVYFCASSLAGLSTGELFFGEGSRLTVL.

The rearrangement joins TRBV20-1 to TRBJ1-1; a weak D match, TRBD1 (5 bases). The germline CDR1 and CDR2 sequences are DFQATT and SNEGSKA (reference sequence). This CDR3 region has 12 residues. V lost 6 bases and J lost 7, with 15 bases in between. In nucleotides, the CDR3 is TGCAGTGCCAGTCCCGGGGCGGGTGAAGCTTTCTTT. Translated: CSASPGAGEAFF.

This sequence joins TRBV19 and TRBJ1-4, with D perhaps TRBD1 (5 bases). Germline V gives CDR1 LNHDA, CDR2 SQIVND (reference sequence). V lost 4 bases to trimming and J lost 5 bases, with 11 bases between them. The CDR3 is 14 amino acids. This CDR3 is CASSNTGENEKLFF. Written as DNA, the CDR3 is TGTGCCAGTAGTAATACAGGAGAAAATGAAAAACTGTTTTTT.

The chain employs TRBV12-5 and TRBJ1-1; no reliable D call. Germline lookup yields CDR1 LGHNT and CDR2 FRNRAP. Trimming took 2 bases from V and 5 from J, leaving 9 bases between them. The CDR3 runs to 13 residues. The CDR3: CASGLSVNTEAFF. In nucleotides, the CDR3 is TGTGCTAGTGGTTTGTCAGTAAATACTGAAGCTTTCTTT.

The V gene is TRBV5-1, the J gene TRBJ1-2; 7 bases align to TRBD1. Looked up from germline, CDR1 is SGHRS and CDR2 is YFSETQ. V was clipped by 4 bases and J by 8 bases; unmatched bases: 11. The CDR3 sequence is 14 residues long. CDR3: CASSPGDRVEGYTF. Here the CDR3 DNA reads TGCGCCAGCAGCCCCGGTGACAGGGTAGAAGGCTACACCTTC. Full variable domain (remainder filled in from reference TRBV5-1 and TRBJ1-2): KAGVTQTPRYLIKTRGQQVTLSCSPISGHRSVSWYQQTPGQGLQFLFEYFSETQRNKGNFPGRFSGRQFSNSRSEMNVSTLELGDSALYLCASSPGDRVEGYTFGSGTRLTVV.

J is TRBJ2-5 and V is TRBV14; possible D gene TRBD2, 5 bases. Germline V lookup: CDR1 SGHDN, CDR2 FVKESK. The CDR3 contains 13 residues. V lost 4 bases and J 5 bases, leaving 11 bases between the germline ends. CDR3 amino acids: CASSPGMGETQYF. DNA for the CDR3: TGTGCCAGCAGCCCGGGAATGGGGGAGACCCAGTACTTC.

The chain is built from TRBV19 and TRBJ2-7, with a possible D match to TRBD2 (6 bases). The germline V gene has CDR1 LNHDA and CDR2 SQIVND (reference sequence). The V end was cut by 3 bases, the J end by 4 bases, with 34 bases between. This CDR3 spans 21 amino acids. Written as DNA, the CDR3 is TGTGCCAGTAGTATTGGGGCCGGACATTTGTACGTGGGACTTCCCAATTACGAGCAGTACTTC. It is translated as CASSIGAGHLYVGLPNYEQYF.

V and J are TRBV3-1 (or the pseudogene TRBV3-2) and TRBJ1-2, with 7 bases matching TRBD1. The germline CDR1 and CDR2 sequences are LGHDT and YNNKEL (reference sequence). This CDR3 has 15 amino acids. The trim removed 4 bases at V and 8 bases at J, leaving 13 bases unmatched. CDR3 residues: CASSLTKGGAGGYTF. CDR3 DNA: TGTGCCAGCAGCCTGACGAAAGGGGGCGCGGGAGGCTACACCTTC.

There are a few counts of this clone. The chain has TRBV14 and TRBJ2-7; possibly TRBD2 for D (5 bases). The germline V and J ends were trimmed by 1 base and 6 bases, with 13 bases remaining between them. The CDR3 length is 14 residues. Germline values: CDR1 SGHDN, CDR2 FVKESK. CDR3 bases: TGTGCCAGCAGCCAAGGCACGGTACGGGGCGAGCAGTACTTC. This sequence encodes CASSQGTVRGEQYF.

This chain joins TRBV19 and TRBJ2-1; D ambiguous. Germline CDR1 reads LNHDA; CDR2 reads SQIVND (reference sequence). The CDR3 is made up of 15 amino acids. The V end was cut by 3 bases, the J end by 0 bases, with 9 bases between. This CDR3 reads CASSIGLRSYNEQFF. DNA of the CDR3: TGTGCCAGTAGTATCGGCCTTCGCTCCTACAATGAGCAGTTCTTC.

The V gene is TRBV10-3, the J gene TRBJ2-7; tentatively, D is TRBD1 or TRBD2 (5 bases each). The CDR3 has 12 amino acids. The V end was cut by 10 bases, the J end by 1 base, with 11 bases between. Germline V CDR1 and CDR2: ENHRY, SYGVKD. Here the CDR3 DNA reads TGTGCCACGAGCAGGGAGTCCTACGAGCAGTACTTC. Translation gives CATSRESYEQYF.

The V gene is TRBV24-1, the J gene TRBJ2-1, with no clear D. V was shortened by 9 bases and J by 4 bases, with 18 bases between the two germline ends. The CDR3 loop spans 15 amino acids. From germline, CDR1 is KGHDR and CDR2 SFDVKD. CDR3 DNA sequence: TGTGCCACCCCTACCCGCTTCAAGGAGTACAATGAGCAGTTCTTC. Encoded protein: CATPTRFKEYNEQFF.